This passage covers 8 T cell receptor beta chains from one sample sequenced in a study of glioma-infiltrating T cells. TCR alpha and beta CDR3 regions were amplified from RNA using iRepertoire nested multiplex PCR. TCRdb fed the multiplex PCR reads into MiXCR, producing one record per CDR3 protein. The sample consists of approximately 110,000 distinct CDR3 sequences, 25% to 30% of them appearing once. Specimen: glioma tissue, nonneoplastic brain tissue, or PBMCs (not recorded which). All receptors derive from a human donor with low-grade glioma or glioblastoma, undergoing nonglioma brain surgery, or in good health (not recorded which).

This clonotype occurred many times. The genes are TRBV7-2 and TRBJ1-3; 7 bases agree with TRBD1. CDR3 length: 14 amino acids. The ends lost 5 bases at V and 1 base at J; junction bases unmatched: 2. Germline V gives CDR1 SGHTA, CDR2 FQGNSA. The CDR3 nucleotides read TGTGCCAGCAGCCTACAGGGGTCTGGAAACACCATATATTTT. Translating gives CASSLQGSGNTIYF.

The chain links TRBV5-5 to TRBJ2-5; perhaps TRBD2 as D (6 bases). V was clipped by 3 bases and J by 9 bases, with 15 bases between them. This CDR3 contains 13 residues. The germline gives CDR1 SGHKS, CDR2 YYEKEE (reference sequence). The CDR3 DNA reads TGTGCCAGCAGCTATGGGCGGGATGGGGCCCAGTACTTC. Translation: CASSYGRDGAQYF.

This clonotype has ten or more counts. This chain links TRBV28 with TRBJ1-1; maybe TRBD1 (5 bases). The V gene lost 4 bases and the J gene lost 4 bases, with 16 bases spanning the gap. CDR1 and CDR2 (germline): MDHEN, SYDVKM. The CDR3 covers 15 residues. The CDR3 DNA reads TGTGCCAGCAGTTCCCGAAACAGGATCAGCACTGAAGCTTTCTTT. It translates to CASSSRNRISTEAFF.

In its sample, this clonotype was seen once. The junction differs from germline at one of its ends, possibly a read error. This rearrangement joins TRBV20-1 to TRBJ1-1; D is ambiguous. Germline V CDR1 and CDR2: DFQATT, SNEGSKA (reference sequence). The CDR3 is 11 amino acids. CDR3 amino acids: CSAREPDEDFF. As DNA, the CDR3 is TGCAGTGCTAGAGAGCCGGATGAAGATTTCTTT.

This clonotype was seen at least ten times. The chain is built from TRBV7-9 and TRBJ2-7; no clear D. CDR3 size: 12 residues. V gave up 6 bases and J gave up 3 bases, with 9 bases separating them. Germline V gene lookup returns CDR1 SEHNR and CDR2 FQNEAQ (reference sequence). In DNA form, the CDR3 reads TGTGCCAGCAGTCATCCCTTCTACGAGCAGTACTTC. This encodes CASSHPFYEQYF.

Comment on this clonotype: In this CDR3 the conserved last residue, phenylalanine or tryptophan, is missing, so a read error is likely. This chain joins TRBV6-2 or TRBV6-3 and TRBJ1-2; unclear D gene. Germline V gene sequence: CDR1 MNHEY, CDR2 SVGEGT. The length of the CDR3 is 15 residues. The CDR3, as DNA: TGTCCCAGCAGTTCCGGACCCGGGCGGGTCTATGGCTACACCCTC. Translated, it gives CPSSSGPGRVYGYTL.

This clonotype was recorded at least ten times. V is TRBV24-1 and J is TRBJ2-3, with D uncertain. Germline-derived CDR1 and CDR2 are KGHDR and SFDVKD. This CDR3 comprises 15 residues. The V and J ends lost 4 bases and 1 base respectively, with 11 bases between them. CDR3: CATSDARDRTDTQYF. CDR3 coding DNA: TGTGCCACCAGTGACGCAAGGGATCGCACAGATACGCAGTATTTT.

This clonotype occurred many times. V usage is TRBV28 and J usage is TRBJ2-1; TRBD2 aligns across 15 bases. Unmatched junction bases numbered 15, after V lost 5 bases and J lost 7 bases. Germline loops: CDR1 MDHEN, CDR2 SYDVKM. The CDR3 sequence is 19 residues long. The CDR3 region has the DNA TGTGCCAGCAGTCCCGCTCCCATTGGGACTAGCGGGAGGAGGAATGAGCAGTTCTTC. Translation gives CASSPAPIGTSGRRNEQFF.